The entry below describes one T cell receptor beta chain. This record belongs to a study of T-cell memory formation after mild COVID-19. TCRdb processed the 5' RACE reads anew with MiXCR; each CDR3 protein has one entry. The sample holds around 310,000 distinct CDR3 sequences, 20% to 25% seen once. Deletions cut 0 bases from V and 2 bases from J, with 26 bases between. This CDR3 spans 21 amino acids. The germline V gene encodes CDR1 SGHDN and CDR2 FVKESK. Sequences were obtained from PBMCs or a T cell subset sorted from them (not recorded which). The rearrangement links TRBV14 to TRBJ2-1; D gene uncertain. This clonotype was sampled from a man aged 18 to 35 who had mild COVID-19 (a few samples of this study predate the infection). Cell type and time point are not known. CDR3 in DNA: TGTGCCAGCAGCCAAGACCCCAGAAGAATCCCCTTTCCTAACACCTACAATGAGCAGTTCTTC. Translated, it gives CASSQDPRRIPFPNTYNEQFF.